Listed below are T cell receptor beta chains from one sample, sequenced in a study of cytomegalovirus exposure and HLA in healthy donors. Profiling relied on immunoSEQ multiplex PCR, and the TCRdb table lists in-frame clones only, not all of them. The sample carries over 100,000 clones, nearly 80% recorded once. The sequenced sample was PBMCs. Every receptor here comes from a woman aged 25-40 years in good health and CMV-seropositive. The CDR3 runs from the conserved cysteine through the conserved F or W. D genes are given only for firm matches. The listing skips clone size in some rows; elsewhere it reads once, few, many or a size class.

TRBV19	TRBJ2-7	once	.	TGTGCCAGTAGTATCGCGGGGACTTCTCGATTTTACGAGCAGTACTTC	CASSIAGTSRFYEQYF
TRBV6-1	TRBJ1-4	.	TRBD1	TGTGCCAGCGCCCTTGAACGGCACGCAGGGGGAAAACTGTTTTTT	CASALERHAGGKLFF
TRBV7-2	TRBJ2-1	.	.	TGTGCCAGCACCGATAGGGTCTACCGGAGGTACAATGAGCAGTTCTTC	CASTDRVYRRYNEQFF
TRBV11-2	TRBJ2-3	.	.	TGTGCCAGCAGCTTAGGCGGCCGGGGGACAGGCACAGATACGCAGTATTTT	CASSLGGRGTGTDTQYF
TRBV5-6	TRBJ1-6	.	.	TGTGCCAGCAGCTCGCCAGGGGTAAGGGCCCTCCACTTT	CASSSPGVRALHF
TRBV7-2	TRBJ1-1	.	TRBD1	TGTGCCAGCAGCTTAGCGGACAGGGGAAACACTGAAGCTTTCTTT	CASSLADRGNTEAFF
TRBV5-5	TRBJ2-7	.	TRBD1	TGTGCCAGCAGCTTTAGGGGGCCGGGCGAGCAGTACTTC	CASSFRGPGEQYF
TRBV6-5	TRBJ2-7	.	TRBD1	TGTGCCAGCAGACCCGGGACAGGGGGTTACGAGCAGTACTTC	CASRPGTGGYEQYF
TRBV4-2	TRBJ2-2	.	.	TGTGCCAGCAGCCAAGGAGAGGTGACCGGGGAGCTGTTTTTT	CASSQGEVTGELFF
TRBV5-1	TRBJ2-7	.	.	TGCGCCAGCAGCTTGGGGACACACTACGAGCAGTACTTC	CASSLGTHYEQYF
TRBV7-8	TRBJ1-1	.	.	TGTGCCAGCAGCTTAACACCCCCCGGCGTCACTAAAGCTTTCTTT	CASSLTPPGVTKAFF
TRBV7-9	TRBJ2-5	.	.	TGTGCCAGCAGCTTACCCGGGACACAGTACCAAGAGACCCAGTACTTC	CASSLPGTQYQETQYF
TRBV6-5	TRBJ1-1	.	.	TGTGCCAGCAGTTACTCGTATACAGGGAGGGACACTGAAGCTTTCTTT	CASSYSYTGRDTEAFF
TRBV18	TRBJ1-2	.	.	TGTGCCAGCTCACCTACAGGAATCGATGGCTACACCTTC	CASSPTGIDGYTF
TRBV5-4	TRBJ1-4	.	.	TGTGCCAGCAGCCCCACAGGGAGAGGGGAAAAACTGTTTTTT	CASSPTGRGEKLFF